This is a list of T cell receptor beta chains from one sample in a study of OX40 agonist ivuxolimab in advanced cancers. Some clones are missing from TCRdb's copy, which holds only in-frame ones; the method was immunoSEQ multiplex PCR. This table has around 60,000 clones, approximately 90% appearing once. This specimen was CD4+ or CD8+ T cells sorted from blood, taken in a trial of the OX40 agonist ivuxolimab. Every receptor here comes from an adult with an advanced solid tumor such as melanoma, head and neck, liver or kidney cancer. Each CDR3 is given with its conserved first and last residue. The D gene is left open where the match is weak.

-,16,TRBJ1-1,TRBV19,CASSIPTSQGNTEAFF
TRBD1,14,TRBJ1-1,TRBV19,CASIRGTGNTEAFF
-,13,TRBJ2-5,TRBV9,CASSVGGWETQYF
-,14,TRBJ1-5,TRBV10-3,CAISDTDGNQPQHF
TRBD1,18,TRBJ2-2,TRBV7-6,CASSRNPGTGAITGELFF
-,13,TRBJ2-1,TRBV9,CASSVAGNNEQFF
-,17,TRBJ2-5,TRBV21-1,CASSKKSGQGEQETQYF
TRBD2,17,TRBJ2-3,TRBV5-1,CASSLGLAGVGTDTQYF
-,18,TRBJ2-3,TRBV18,CASSPYPPRGISTDTQYF
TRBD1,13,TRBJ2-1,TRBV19,CASSRQLGGEQFF
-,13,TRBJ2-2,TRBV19,CAATQTNTGELFF
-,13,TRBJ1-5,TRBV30,CAWSGTGYQPQHF
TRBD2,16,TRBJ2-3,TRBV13,CASSLGPAGGPDTQYF
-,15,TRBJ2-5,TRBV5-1,CASSHSGRGRETQYF
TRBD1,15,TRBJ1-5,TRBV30,CAWSVGQGNNQPQHF
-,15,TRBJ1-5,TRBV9,CASSRTTDSNQPQHF
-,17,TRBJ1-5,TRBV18,CASSPGGTVNSNQPQHF
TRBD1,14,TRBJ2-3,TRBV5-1,CASNRDSYTDTQYF
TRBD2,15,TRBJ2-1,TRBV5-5,CASSPGLAGMYEQFF
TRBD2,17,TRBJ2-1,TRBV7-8,CASSLPPTSGSRNEQFF
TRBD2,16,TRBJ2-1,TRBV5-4,CASSLGGLAGDNEQFF
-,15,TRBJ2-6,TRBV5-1,CASSLGSSGANVLTF
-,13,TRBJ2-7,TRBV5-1,CASSVLGSYEQYF
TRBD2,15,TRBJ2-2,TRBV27,CATCRTGGLSGELFF
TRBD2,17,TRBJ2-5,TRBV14,CASSQSEGLAEQETQYF
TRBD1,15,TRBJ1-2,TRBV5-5,CASSRTGGDGYGYTF
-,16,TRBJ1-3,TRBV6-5,CASSYRQGRSGNTIYF
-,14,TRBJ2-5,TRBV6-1,CASTELYSQETQYF
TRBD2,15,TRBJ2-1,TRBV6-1,CASSQAGGRNNEQFF
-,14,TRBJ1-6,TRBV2,CASSELQENSPLHF
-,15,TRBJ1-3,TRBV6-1,CASSVVRQNGNTIYF
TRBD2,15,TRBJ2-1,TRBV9,CASSPGTSGVYEQFF
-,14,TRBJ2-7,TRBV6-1,CASPSGPSEYEQYF
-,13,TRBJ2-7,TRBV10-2,CASGPGGIYEQYF
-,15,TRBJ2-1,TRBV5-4,CASSSVGKDYNEQFF
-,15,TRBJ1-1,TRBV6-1,CASSETSGLNTEAFF
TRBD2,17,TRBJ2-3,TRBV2,CASSTSPGLAGDYTQYF
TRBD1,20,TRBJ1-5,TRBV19,CASSRVDRGLRRYSNQPQHF
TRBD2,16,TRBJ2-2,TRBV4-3,CASSQGAGVVTGELFF
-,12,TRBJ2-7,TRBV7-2,CASSLGLREQYF
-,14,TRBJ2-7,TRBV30,CAWRFSGTSYEQYF
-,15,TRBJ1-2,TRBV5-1,CASSQRTGANYGYTF
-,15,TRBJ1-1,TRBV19,CASSLGGQLNTEAFF
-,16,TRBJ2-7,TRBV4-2,CASSQDVGIGPYEQYF
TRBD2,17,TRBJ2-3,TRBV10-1,CASSELGLAGDGDTQYF
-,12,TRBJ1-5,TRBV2,CASMSTDGPQHF
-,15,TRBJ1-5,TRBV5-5,CASSLADSLNQPQHF
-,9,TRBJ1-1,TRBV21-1,CASSTTPPF